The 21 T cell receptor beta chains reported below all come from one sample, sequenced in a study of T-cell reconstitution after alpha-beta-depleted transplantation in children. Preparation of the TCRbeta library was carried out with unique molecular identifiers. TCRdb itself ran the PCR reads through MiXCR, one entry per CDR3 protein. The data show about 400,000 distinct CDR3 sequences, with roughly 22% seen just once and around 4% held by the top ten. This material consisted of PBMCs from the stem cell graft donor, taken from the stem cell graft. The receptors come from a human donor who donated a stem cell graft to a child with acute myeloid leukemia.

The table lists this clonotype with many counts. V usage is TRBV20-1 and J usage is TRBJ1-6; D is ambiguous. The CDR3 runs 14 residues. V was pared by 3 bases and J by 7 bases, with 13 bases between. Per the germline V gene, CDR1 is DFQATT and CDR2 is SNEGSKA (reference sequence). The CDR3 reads CSASPGFGNSPLHF. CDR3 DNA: TGCAGTGCTAGTCCGGGGTTCGGGAATTCACCCCTCCACTTT.

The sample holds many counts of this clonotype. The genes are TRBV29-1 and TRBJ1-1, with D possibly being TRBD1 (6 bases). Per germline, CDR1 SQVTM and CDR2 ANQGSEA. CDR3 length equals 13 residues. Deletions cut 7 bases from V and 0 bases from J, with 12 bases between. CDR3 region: CSGQGGMNTEAFF. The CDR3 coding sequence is TGCAGCGGACAAGGGGGAATGAACACTGAAGCTTTCTTT.

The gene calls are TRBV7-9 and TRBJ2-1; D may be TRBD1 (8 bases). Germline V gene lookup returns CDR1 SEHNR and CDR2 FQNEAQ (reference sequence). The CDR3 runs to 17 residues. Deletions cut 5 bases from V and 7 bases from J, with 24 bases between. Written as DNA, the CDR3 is TGTGCCAGCAGCCACCCAGGGCAGGGGGCGCGGGGGAATGAGCAGTTCTTC. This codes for CASSHPGQGARGNEQFF. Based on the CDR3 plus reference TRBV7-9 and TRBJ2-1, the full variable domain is DTGVSQNPRHKITKRGQNVTFRCDPISEHNRLYWYRQTLGQGPEFLTYFQNEAQLEKSRLLSDRFSAERPKGSFSTLEIQRTEQGDSAMYLCASSHPGQGARGNEQFFGPGTRLTVL.

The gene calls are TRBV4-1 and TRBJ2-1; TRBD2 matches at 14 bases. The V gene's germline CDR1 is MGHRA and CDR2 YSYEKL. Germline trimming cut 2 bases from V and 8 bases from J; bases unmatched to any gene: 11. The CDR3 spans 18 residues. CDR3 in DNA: TGCGCCAGCAGCCAACCGAAAGAATGGACTAGCGGGAGGTATGAGCAGTTCTTC. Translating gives CASSQPKEWTSGRYEQFF.

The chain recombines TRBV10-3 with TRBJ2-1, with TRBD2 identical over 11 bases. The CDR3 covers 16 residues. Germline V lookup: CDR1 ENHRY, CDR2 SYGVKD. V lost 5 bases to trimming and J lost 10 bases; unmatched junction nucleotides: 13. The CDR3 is CAISQGTLAGGLEQFF. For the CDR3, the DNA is TGTGCCATCAGTCAGGGGACTCTAGCGGGAGGCTTGGAGCAGTTCTTC.

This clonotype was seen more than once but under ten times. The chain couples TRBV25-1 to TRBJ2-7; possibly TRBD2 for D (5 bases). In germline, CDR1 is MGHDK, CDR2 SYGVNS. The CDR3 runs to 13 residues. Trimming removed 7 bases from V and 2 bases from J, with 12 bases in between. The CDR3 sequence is CASTRGSTYEQYF. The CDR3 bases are TGTGCCAGCACCCGGGGTTCCACCTACGAGCAGTACTTC.

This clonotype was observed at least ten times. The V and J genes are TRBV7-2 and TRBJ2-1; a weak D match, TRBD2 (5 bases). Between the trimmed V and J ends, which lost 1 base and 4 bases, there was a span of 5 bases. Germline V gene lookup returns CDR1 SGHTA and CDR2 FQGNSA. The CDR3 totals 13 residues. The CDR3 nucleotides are TGTGCCAGCAGCTTAGGGACTTACAATGAGCAGTTCTTC. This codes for CASSLGTYNEQFF.

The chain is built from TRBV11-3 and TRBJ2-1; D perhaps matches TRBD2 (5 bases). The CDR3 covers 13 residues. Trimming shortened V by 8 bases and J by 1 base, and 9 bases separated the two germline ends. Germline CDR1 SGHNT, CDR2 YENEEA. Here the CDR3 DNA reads TGTGCCAGCGGGAGAGGGTCCTACAATGAGCAGTTCTTC. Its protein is CASGRGSYNEQFF.

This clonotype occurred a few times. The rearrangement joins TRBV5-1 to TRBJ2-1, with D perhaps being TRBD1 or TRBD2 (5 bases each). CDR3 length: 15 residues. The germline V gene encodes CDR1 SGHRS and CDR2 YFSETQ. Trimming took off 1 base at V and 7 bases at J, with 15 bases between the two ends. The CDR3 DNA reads TGCGCCAGCAGCTTGAGTGAGGGGTTTAGGAATGAGCAGTTCTTC. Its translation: CASSLSEGFRNEQFF.

The DNA for the CDR3 is TGTGCCAGCAGCCGAGCGGGGGGCGGGAACACCGGGGAGCTGTTTTTT. Protein product: CASSRAGGGNTGELFF. The chain links TRBV7-3 to TRBJ2-2; 9 nucleotides line up with TRBD2. This CDR3 comprises 16 residues. Germline V gives CDR1 SGHTA, CDR2 FQGTGA. V was pared by 5 bases and J by 1 base, with 5 bases of the junction left unmatched.

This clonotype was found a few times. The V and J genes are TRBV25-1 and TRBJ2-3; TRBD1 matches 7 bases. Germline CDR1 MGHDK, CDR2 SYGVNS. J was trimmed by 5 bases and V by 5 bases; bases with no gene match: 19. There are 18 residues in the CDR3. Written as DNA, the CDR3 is TGTGCCAGCAGTACCCAGAGGAAGGAACAGGGGCGCGTAGATACGCAGTATTTT. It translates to CASSTQRKEQGRVDTQYF.

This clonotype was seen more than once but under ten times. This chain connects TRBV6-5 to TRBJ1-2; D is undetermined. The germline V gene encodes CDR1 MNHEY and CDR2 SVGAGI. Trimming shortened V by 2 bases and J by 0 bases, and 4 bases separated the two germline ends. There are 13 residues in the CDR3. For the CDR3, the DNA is TGTGCCAGCAGTTACGGAACTAACTATGGCTACACCTTC. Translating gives CASSYGTNYGYTF.

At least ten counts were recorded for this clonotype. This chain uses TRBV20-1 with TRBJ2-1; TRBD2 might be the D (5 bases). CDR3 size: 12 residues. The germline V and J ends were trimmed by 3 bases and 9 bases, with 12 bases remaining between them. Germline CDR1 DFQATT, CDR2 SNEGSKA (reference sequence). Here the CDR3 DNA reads TGCAGTGCTAGCCTCGGGAACGGTGAGCAGTTCTTC. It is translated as CSASLGNGEQFF.

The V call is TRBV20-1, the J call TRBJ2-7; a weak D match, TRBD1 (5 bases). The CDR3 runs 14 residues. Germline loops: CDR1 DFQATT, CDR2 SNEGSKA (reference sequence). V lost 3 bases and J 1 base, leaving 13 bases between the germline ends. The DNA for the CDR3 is TGCAGTGCTAGTATTCAGGGCCAATCCTACGAGCAGTACTTC. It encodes CSASIQGQSYEQYF.

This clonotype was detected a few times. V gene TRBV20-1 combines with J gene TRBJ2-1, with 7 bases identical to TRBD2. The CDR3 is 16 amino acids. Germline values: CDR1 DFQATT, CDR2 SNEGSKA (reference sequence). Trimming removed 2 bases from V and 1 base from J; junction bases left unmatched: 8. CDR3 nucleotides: TGCAGTGCTAGATTTCTGGGTAGCGGGTCCTACAATGAGCAGTTCTTC. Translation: CSARFLGSGSYNEQFF.

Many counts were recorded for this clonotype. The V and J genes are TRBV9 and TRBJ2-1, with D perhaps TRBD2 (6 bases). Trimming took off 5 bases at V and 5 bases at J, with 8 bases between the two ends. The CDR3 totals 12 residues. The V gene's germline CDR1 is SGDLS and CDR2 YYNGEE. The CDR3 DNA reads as TGTGCCAGCAGTCCTAGCGACAATGAGCAGTTCTTC. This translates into CASSPSDNEQFF.

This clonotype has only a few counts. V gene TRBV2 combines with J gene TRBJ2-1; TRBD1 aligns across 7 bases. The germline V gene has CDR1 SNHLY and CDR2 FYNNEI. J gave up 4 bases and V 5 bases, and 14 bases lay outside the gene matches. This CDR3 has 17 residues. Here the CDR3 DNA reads TGTGCCAGCAGTACCCAAACAGGGGCAAGAGCTTACAATGAGCAGTTCTTC. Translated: CASSTQTGARAYNEQFF.

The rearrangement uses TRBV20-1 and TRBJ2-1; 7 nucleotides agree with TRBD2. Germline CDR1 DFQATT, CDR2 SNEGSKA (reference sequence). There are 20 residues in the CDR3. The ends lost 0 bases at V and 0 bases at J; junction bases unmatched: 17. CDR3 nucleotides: TGCAGTGCTAGAGATCGTCCTAGCGGCACCAGGCAAAGCTCCTACAATGAGCAGTTCTTC. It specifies CSARDRPSGTRQSSYNEQFF.

DNA of the CDR3: TGTGCCAGCAGAAACAGGGATGCGACTGAAGCTTTCTTT. This translates into CASRNRDATEAFF. The chain links TRBV6-1 to TRBJ1-1; a weak D match, TRBD1 (6 bases). The V gene's germline CDR1 is MNHNS and CDR2 SASEGT. V was cut by 6 bases and J by 5 bases, with 13 bases left in between. The CDR3 is made up of 13 amino acids.

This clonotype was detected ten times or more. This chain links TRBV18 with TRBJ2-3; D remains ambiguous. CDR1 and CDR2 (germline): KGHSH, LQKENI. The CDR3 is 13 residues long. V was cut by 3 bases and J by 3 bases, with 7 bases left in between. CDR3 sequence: CASSPAGTDTQYF. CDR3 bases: TGTGCCAGCTCACCCGCCGGGACAGATACGCAGTATTTT.

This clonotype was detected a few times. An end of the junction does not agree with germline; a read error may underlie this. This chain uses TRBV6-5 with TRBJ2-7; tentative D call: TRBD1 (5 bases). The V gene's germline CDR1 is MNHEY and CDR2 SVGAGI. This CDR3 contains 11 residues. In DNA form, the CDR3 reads TGTGCCAGCAGTCAAGACAGACGCCTGCACTTC. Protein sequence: CASSQDRRLHF.